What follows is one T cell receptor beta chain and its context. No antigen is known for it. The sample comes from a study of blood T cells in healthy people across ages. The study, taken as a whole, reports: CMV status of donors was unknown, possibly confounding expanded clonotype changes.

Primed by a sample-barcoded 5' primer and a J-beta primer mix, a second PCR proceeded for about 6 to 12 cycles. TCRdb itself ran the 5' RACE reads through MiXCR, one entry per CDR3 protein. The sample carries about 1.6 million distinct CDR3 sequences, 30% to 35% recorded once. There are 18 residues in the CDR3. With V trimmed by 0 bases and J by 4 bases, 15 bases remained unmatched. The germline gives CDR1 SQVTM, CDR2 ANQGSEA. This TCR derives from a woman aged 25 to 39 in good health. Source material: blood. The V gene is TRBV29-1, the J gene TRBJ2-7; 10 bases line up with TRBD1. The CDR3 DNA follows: TGCAGCGTTGAAGACGGTGTAAAATCCCGGGACAGGGGTTACGAGCAGTACTTC. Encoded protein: CSVEDGVKSRDRGYEQYF.